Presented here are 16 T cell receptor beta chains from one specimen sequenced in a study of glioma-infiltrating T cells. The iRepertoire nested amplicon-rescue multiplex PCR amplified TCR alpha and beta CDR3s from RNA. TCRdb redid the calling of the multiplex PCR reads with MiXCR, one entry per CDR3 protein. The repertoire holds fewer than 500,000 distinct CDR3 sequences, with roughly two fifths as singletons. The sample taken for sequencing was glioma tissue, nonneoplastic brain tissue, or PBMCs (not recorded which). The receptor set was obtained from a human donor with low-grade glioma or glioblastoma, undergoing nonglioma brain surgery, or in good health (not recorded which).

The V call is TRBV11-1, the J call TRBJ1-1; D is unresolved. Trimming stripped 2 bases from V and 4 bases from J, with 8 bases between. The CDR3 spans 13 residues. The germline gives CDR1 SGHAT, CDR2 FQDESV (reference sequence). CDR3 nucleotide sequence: TGTGCCAGCAGCTTACTGCCGACCACTGAAGCTTTCTTT. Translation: CASSLLPTTEAFF.

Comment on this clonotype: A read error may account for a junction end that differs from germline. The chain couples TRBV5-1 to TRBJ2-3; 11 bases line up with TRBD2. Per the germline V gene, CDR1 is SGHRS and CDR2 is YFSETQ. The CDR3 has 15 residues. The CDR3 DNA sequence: TGCGCCGGCAGCCTGTTAGCGGGAGGGACAGATACGCAGTATTTT. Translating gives CAGSLLAGGTDTQYF. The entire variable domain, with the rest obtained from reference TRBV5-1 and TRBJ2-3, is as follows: KAGVTQTPRYLIKTRGQQVTLSCSPISGHRSVSWYQQTPGQGLQFLFEYFSETQRNKGNFPGRFSGRQFSNSRSEMNVSTLELGDSALYLCAGSLLAGGTDTQYFGPGTRLTVL.

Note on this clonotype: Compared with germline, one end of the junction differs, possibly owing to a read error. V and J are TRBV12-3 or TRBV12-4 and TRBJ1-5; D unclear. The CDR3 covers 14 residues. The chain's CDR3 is CASSDLGTNQPEHF. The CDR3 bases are TGTGCCAGCAGTGATTTGGGAACCAATCAGCCCGAGCATTTT.

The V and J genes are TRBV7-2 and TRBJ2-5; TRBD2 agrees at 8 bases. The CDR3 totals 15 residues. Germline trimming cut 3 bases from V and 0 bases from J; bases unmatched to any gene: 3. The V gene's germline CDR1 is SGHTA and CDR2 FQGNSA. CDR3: CASSFQRGYQETQYF. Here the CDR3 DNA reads TGTGCCAGCAGCTTTCAGCGGGGGTACCAAGAGACCCAGTACTTC.

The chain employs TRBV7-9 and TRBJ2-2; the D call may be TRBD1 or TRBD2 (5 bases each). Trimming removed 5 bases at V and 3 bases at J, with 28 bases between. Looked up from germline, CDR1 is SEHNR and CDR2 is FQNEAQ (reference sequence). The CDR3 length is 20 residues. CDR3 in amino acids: CASSTPHPDSRQYYTGELFF. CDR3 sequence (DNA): TGTGCCAGCAGCACCCCTCATCCGGACTCTAGACAGTACTACACCGGGGAGCTGTTTTTT.

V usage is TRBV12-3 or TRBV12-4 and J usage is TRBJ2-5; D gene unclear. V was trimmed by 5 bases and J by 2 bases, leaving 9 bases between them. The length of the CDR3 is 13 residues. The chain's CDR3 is CASSHTSQETQYF. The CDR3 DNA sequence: TGTGCCAGCAGTCATACATCTCAAGAGACCCAGTACTTC.

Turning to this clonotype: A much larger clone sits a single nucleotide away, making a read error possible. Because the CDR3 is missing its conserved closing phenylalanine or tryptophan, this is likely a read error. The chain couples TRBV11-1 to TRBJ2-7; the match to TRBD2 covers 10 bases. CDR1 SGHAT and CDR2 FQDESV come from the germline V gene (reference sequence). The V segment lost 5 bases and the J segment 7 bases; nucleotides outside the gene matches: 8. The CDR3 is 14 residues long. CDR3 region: CASSPSGSRREQYL. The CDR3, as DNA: TGTGCCAGCAGCCCTAGCGGGAGTCGGCGGGAGCAGTACCTC.

The CDR3 protein is CATSRAGSGRTGELFF. The CDR3 DNA reads as TGTGCCACCAGCAGAGCAGGGAGCGGGAGGACCGGGGAGCTGTTTTTT. The rearrangement uses TRBV15 and TRBJ2-2, with 9 positions matching TRBD2. The V and J ends lost 1 base and 5 bases, in that order; junction bases with no gene match: 5. Looked up from germline, CDR1 is LNHNV and CDR2 is YYDKDF (reference sequence). This CDR3 has 16 amino acids.

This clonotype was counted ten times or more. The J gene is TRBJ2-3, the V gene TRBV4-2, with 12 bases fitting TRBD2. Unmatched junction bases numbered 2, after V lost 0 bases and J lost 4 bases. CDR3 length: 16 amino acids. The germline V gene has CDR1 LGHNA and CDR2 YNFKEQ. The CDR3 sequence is CASSQEGLAGSDTQYF. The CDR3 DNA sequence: TGTGCCAGCAGCCAAGAAGGACTAGCGGGATCAGATACGCAGTATTTT.

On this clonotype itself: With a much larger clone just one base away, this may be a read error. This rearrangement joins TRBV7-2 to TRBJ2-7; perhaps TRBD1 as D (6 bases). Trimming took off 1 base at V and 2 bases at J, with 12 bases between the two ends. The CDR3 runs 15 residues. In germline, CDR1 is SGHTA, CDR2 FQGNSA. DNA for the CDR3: TGTGCCAGCAGCTTAGGGACAGTTCTACCCTACGAGCAGTACTTC. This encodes CASSLGTVLPYEQYF.

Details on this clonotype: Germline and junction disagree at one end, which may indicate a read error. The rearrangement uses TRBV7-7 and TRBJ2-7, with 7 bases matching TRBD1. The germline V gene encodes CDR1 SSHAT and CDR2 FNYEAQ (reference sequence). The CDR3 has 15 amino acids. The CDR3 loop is CASSSLGDRAYEQYF. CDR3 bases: TGTGCTAGCAGTTCGCTCGGGGACAGAGCCTACGAGCAGTACTTC.

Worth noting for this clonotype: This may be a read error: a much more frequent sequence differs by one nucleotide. The CDR3 region is CAGRNPSYRGDEQFF. DNA for the CDR3: TGTGCCGGCAGAAACCCATCCTACAGGGGCGATGAGCAGTTCTTC. J is TRBJ2-1 and V is TRBV6-1; 7 nucleotides align to TRBD1. This CDR3 comprises 15 residues. The V gene's germline CDR1 is MNHNS and CDR2 SASEGT.

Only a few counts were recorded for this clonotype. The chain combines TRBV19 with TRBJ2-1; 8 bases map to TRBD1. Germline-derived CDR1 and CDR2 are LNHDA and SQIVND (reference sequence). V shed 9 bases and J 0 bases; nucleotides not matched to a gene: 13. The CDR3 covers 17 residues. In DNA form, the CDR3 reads TGTGCCAGCGACGAACCCGGACAGGGTAGCTCCTACAATGAGCAGTTCTTC. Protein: CASDEPGQGSSYNEQFF.

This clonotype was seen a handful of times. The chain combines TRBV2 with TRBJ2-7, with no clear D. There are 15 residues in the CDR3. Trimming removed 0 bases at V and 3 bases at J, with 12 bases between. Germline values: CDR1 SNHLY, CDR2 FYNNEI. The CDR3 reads CASSEAGFKIYEQYF. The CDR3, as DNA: TGTGCCAGCAGTGAAGCGGGTTTTAAGATCTACGAGCAGTACTTC.

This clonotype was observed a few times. The CDR3 bases are TGTGCCAGCAGTGAACAACGGTGGGTCACAGATACGCAGTATTTT. Its protein product is CASSEQRWVTDTQYF. The chain joins TRBV6-1 to TRBJ2-3, with D hard to call. CDR3 length: 15 residues. The germline V and J ends were trimmed by 2 bases and 2 bases, with 11 bases remaining between them. Germline CDR1 and CDR2: MNHNS and SASEGT.

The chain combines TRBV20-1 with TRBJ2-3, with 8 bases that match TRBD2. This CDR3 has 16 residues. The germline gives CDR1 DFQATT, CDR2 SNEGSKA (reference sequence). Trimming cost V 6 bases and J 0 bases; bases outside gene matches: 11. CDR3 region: CSAPMEGLGSTDTQYF. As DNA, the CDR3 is TGCAGTGCCCCAATGGAGGGACTAGGAAGCACAGATACGCAGTATTTT.